This TCR beta chain was recovered during a study of vaccination and CD4 T cells after COVID-19. The table lists this clonotype with a few counts. As yet, its antigen is unknown. Sequencing of DNA taken from cultured CD4+ T cells relied on the Oncomine TCR Beta short-read assay. TCRdb independently ran MiXCR on the PCR reads; one entry per CDR3 protein. The sample has fewer than 13,000 distinct CDR3 sequences, 25% to 40% seen once. Treatment denoted: roughly 11-day PBMC culture with coronavirus spike peptide pools or control peptides (ViraFEST assay). Positive PCR dates covered March to December 2020, before US Alpha, Beta and Delta variants. Trimming took 1 base from V and 5 from J, leaving 18 bases between them. The CDR3 runs to 17 residues. CDR1 and CDR2 from the germline V gene are SGHTA and FQGNSA. Study outcomes and limitations: Convalescent patients' clones that were vaccine-specific were spike mono-reactive in 304 of 307 cases.

This chain connects TRBV7-2 to TRBJ1-5; tentatively, D is TRBD1 (5 bases). This TCR was sampled from a human donor who had recovered from COVID-19. Sequences were obtained from CD4+ T cells from blood, cultured in vitro. The CDR3 nucleotides are TGTGCCAGCAGCTTAGACGGACACTCCTCAAGGTATCAGCCCCAGCATTTT. Encoded protein: CASSLDGHSSRYQPQHF.